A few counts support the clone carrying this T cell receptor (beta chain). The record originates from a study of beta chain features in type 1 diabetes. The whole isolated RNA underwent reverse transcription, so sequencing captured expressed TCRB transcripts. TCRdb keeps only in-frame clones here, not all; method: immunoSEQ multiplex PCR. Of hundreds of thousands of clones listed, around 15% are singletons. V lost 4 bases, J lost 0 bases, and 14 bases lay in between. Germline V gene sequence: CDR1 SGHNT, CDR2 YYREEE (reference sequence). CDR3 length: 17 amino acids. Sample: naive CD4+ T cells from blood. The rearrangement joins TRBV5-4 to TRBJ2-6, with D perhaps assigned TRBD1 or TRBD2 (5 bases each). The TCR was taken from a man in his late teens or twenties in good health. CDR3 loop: CASSGRDRPSGANVLTF. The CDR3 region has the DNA TGTGCCAGCAGCGGCCGGGACCGACCCTCTGGGGCCAACGTCCTGACTTTC.